The rows below give T cell receptor beta chains drawn from one sample of a study of PD-L1 blockade in urothelial cancer. Here immunoSEQ multiplex PCR was the method, and the copy in TCRdb shows in-frame clones only, minus some. The profile shows approximately 100,000 clones, about nine tenths of them singletons. The sequencing used PBMCs, collected around atezolizumab (anti-PD-L1) treatment. The receptors come from an elderly woman with urothelial cancer. The CDR3 runs from the conserved cysteine through the conserved F or W. A D gene is named only where the DNA matches it firmly. The size of a clone is reported for some rows only, either as once, few or many, or as a class for expanded clones.

>TRBV5-6|.|.|TRBJ1-1
CASSSRIARNTEAFF
TGTGCCAGCAGCTCGCGGATCGCCAGGAACACTGAAGCTTTCTTT
>TRBV19|.|.|TRBJ1-2
CASSKKPGGYTF
TGTGCCAGTAGTAAGAAACCGGGGGGCTACACCTTC
>TRBV27|.|.|TRBJ2-2
CASKTGTSNTGELFF
TGTGCCAGCAAGACCGGGACATCCAACACCGGGGAGCTGTTTTTT
>TRBV18|TRBD1|.|TRBJ2-7
CASSPGTGSHEQYF
TGTGCCAGCTCCCCCGGGACAGGGTCGCACGAGCAGTACTTC
>TRBV7-8|.|.|TRBJ2-1
CASSSLTADWSYNEQFF
TGTGCCAGCAGCTCCCTCACCGCGGACTGGTCCTACAATGAGCAGTTCTTC
>TRBV2|TRBD2|.|TRBJ2-1
CASSQRLAGYNEQFF
TGTGCCAGCAGTCAGAGACTAGCGGGATACAATGAGCAGTTCTTC
>TRBV7-9|TRBD1|.|TRBJ2-7
CASSLFVPGGAGSSYEQYF
TGTGCCAGCAGCTTATTCGTCCCAGGGGGCGCCGGGTCATCCTACGAGCAGTACTTC
>TRBV28|.|.|TRBJ1-2
CASSQSTRGYTF
TGTGCCAGCAGCCAATCCACCAGGGGATACACCTTC
>TRBV28|TRBD1|.|TRBJ2-1
CASTVGDRGVDEQFF
TGTGCCAGCACCGTGGGGGACAGGGGAGTGGATGAGCAGTTCTTC
>TRBV10-1|TRBD2|.|TRBJ2-3
CASTSGRALDTQYF
TGCGCCAGCACCAGCGGGAGGGCCTTAGATACGCAGTATTTT
>TRBV30|.|.|TRBJ1-5
CAWSGISGIGAAQPQHF
TGTGCCTGGAGTGGTATCTCGGGGATCGGAGCCGCGCAGCCCCAGCATTTT
>TRBV2|.|.|TRBJ2-1
CASSEEGQLYNEQFF
TGTGCCAGCAGTGAAGAGGGGCAGCTTTACAATGAGCAGTTCTTC
>TRBV5-4|TRBD1|once|TRBJ1-1
CASSRDREGVNTEAFF
TGTGCCAGCAGCCGGGACAGGGAAGGGGTGAACACTGAAGCTTTCTTT
>TRBV7-9|TRBD1|once|TRBJ1-2
CASSFGPTPPDRNYGYTF
TGTGCCAGCAGCTTTGGTCCGACTCCCCCGGACAGGAACTATGGCTACACCTTC
>TRBV6-5|.|.|TRBJ1-4
CASSWGQDKKLFF
TGTGCCAGCAGTTGGGGGCAGGACAAAAAACTGTTTTTT
>TRBV13|.|.|TRBJ2-1
CASSLEARSSYNEQFF
TGTGCCAGCAGCTTAGAAGCGCGTAGCTCCTACAATGAGCAGTTCTTC
>TRBV27|.|few|TRBJ1-1
CASSSSTEEAFF
TGTGCCAGCAGTTCGTCAACAGAGGAAGCTTTCTTT
>TRBV7-3|TRBD2|.|TRBJ2-1
CASSWSGLAGERGANEQFF
TGTGCCAGCAGCTGGTCGGGACTAGCGGGGGAGAGGGGGGCCAATGAGCAGTTCTTC
>TRBV7-8|.|.|TRBJ2-5
CASRAVSNKGETQYF
TGTGCCAGCAGGGCTGTCTCAAACAAGGGGGAGACCCAGTACTTC
>TRBV5-1|.|.|TRBJ2-5
CASSLGPSGEQETQYF
TGCGCCAGCAGCTTGGGTCCCAGCGGAGAACAAGAGACCCAGTACTTC
>TRBV2|.|once|TRBJ1-5
CASSDWQRNQPQHF
TGTGCCAGCAGTGACTGGCAGCGAAATCAGCCCCAGCATTTT
>TRBV2|TRBD2|few|TRBJ2-5
CASSVRLTSGSLETQYF
TGTGCCAGCAGTGTCCGTCTGACTAGCGGGAGTTTAGAGACCCAGTACTTC
>TRBV7-3|.|.|TRBJ1-2
CASSLGAYSLGYTF
TGTGCCAGCAGCCTCGGAGCGTACTCATTGGGCTACACCTTC
>TRBV9|TRBD2|.|TRBJ2-2
CASSASSGRGPGELFF
TGTGCCAGCAGCGCCTCTAGCGGGAGGGGGCCCGGGGAGCTGTTTTTT
>TRBV28|.|.|TRBJ2-1
CASSELGPYNEQFF
TGTGCCAGCAGCGAACTAGGGCCATACAATGAGCAGTTCTTC
>TRBV28|.|.|TRBJ1-5
CAGGPYQPQHF
TGTGCCGGCGGTCCTTATCAGCCCCAGCATTTT
>TRBV9|.|.|TRBJ2-3
CASSAQVSGTDTQYF
TGTGCCAGCAGCGCTCAAGTGTCGGGTACAGATACGCAGTATTTT
>TRBV7-8|.|.|TRBJ2-5
CASSQLPAGPEYF
TGTGCCAGCAGCCAATTGCCAGCGGGTCCAGAGTACTTC
>TRBV5-1|.|.|TRBJ2-1
CASSSGLLSSYNEQFF
TGCGCCAGCAGCTCCGGACTATTGAGCTCCTACAATGAGCAGTTCTTC
>TRBV30|.|once|TRBJ1-4
CAWNQFGAPATNEKLFF
TGTGCCTGGAATCAATTCGGAGCCCCTGCAACTAATGAAAAACTGTTTTTT
>TRBV5-1|TRBD1|.|TRBJ2-3
CATQTGTTDTQYF
TGCGCCACCCAGACAGGGACCACAGATACGCAGTATTTT
>TRBV28|.|few|TRBJ1-2
CASSPRGGGNYGYTF
TGTGCCAGCAGTCCCCGTGGGGGAGGCAACTATGGCTACACCTTC
>TRBV15|.|.|TRBJ2-2
CATSRARRERGGPGELFF
TGTGCCACCAGCAGAGCCAGGCGGGAGAGGGGGGGTCCCGGGGAGCTGTTTTTT
>TRBV7-3|TRBD2|.|TRBJ2-2
CASSLGTSRTGELFF
TGTGCCAGCAGCCTCGGGACTAGCAGAACCGGGGAGCTGTTTTTT
>TRBV2|.|few|TRBJ2-3
CASSTRQTDTQYF
TGTGCCAGCAGCACCCGACAAACAGATACGCAGTATTTT
>TRBV6-5|TRBD2|.|TRBJ2-3
CATQISGANTDTQYF
TGTGCCACCCAGATTAGCGGGGCAAACACAGATACGCAGTATTTT
>TRBV7-2|.|.|TRBJ2-1
CASSFSRLQGGSYNEQFF
TGTGCCAGCAGCTTCTCCCGACTACAGGGTGGTTCCTACAATGAGCAGTTCTTC
>TRBV6-6|.|.|TRBJ1-1
CASSPTDMNTEAFF
TGTGCCAGCAGTCCGACAGATATGAACACTGAAGCTTTCTTT
>TRBV30|.|once|TRBJ1-2
CAWTPWGDRTTYGYTF
TGTGCCTGGACCCCTTGGGGGGACCGGACCACTTATGGCTACACCTTC
>TRBV25-1|TRBD2|once|TRBJ2-3
CASSPLDGLAGHTDTQYF
TGTGCCAGCAGTCCGCTCGACGGACTAGCGGGGCACACAGATACGCAGTATTTT
>TRBV4-2|.|once|TRBJ2-1
CASSQDQAGSYNEQFF
TGTGCCAGCAGCCAAGATCAGGCAGGCTCCTACAATGAGCAGTTCTTC
>TRBV7-9|TRBD1|.|TRBJ2-2
CARQGALETGELFF
TGTGCCAGGCAGGGGGCGCTTGAAACCGGGGAGCTGTTTTTT
>TRBV5-6|.|.|TRBJ1-2
CASSSIQADGYTF
TGTGCCAGCAGCTCGATTCAAGCCGATGGCTACACCTTC
>TRBV19|TRBD1|.|TRBJ2-1
CASSVDRGSYNEQFF
TGTGCCAGTAGTGTCGACAGGGGTTCCTACAATGAGCAGTTCTTC
>TRBV4-1|TRBD1|.|TRBJ1-2
CASSQGEWTGFGYTF
TGCGCCAGCAGCCAAGGGGAGTGGACAGGATTTGGCTACACCTTC
>TRBV28|TRBD1|.|TRBJ1-5
CASRTQDRVDQPQHF
TGTGCCAGCAGGACACAGGACAGGGTCGATCAGCCCCAGCATTTT
>TRBV9|TRBD2|.|TRBJ2-7
CASSSGTSGRAWEQYF
TGTGCCAGCAGCTCCGGGACTAGCGGGAGGGCGTGGGAGCAGTACTTC
>TRBV7-2|TRBD1|.|TRBJ1-2
CASSPVRQGRRLGDGYTF
TGTGCCAGCAGCCCAGTGCGACAGGGAAGGCGGTTAGGAGATGGCTACACCTTC
>TRBV29-1|.|.|TRBJ2-1
CSGAPAGDEQFF
TGCAGCGGGGCCCCGGCCGGCGATGAGCAGTTCTTC